A selection of T cell receptor beta chains follows, all from one sample in a study of cytomegalovirus exposure and HLA in healthy donors. Only in-frame clones appear in the TCRdb table, and some are missing; sequencing was by immunoSEQ multiplex PCR. The sample yields some 120,000 clones, about 85% seen once. Specimen: PBMCs. The receptors shown here come from a man between 18 and 35 years old in good health and CMV-seropositive. The CDR3 runs from the conserved cysteine through the conserved F or W. The D gene is left open where the match is weak. Not all rows give a size; the values are once, few, many and, for expanded clones, a class.

clone size,D gene,V gene,J gene,CDR3 protein,CDR3 DNA
few,-,TRBV5-4,TRBJ1-1,CASSLWPFGGDTEAFF,TGTGCCAGCAGCTTGTGGCCGTTTGGGGGGGACACTGAAGCTTTCTTT
-,-,TRBV30,TRBJ1-6,CAWNTMVTGSPLHF,TGTGCCTGGAATACTATGGTTACGGGTTCACCCCTCCACTTT
-,TRBD2,TRBV4-2,TRBJ2-1,CASSLGLAGVGNEQFF,TGTGCCAGCAGCCTGGGACTAGCGGGGGTTGGGAATGAGCAGTTCTTC
-,TRBD1,TRBV5-8,TRBJ1-6,CASSLLTGGNSPLHF,TGTGCCAGCAGCCTCTTGACAGGGGGAAATTCACCCCTCCACTTT
-,-,TRBV21-1,TRBJ1-5,CASSKVRGRRDQPQHF,TGTGCCAGCAGCAAAGTTCGGGGAAGGAGGGATCAGCCCCAGCATTTT
-,-,TRBV5-4,TRBJ1-2,CASSFSQGSYGYTF,TGTGCCAGCAGCTTCTCCCAGGGTAGCTATGGCTACACCTTC
-,-,TRBV27,TRBJ2-6,CASSFGTSGANVLTF,TGTGCCAGCAGTTTCGGTACCTCTGGGGCCAACGTCCTGACTTTC
-,-,TRBV4-3,TRBJ2-6,CASSQETQGANVLTF,TGCGCCAGCAGCCAAGAGACACAAGGGGCCAACGTCCTGACTTTC
-,TRBD1,TRBV7-2,TRBJ2-1,CASSPNRGKYNEQFF,TGTGCCAGCAGCCCAAACAGGGGAAAGTACAATGAGCAGTTCTTC
-,TRBD2,TRBV5-4,TRBJ2-1,CASSSGTRSYNEQFF,TGTGCCAGCAGCTCCGGGACTAGATCCTACAATGAGCAGTTCTTC
-,TRBD1,TRBV30,TRBJ2-7,CACGTDDYEQYF,TGTGCCTGTGGGACAGACGACTACGAGCAGTACTTC
-,-,TRBV4-1,TRBJ1-1,CASSQDLVAFF,TGCGCCAGCAGCCAAGATCTTGTAGCTTTCTTT
-,-,TRBV19,TRBJ2-7,CASSPGLPGYEQYF,TGTGCCAGTAGTCCCGGTCTCCCGGGGTACGAGCAGTACTTC
-,-,TRBV19,TRBJ1-2,CASSRGQLYGYTF,TGTGCCAGTAGTAGAGGACAGCTTTATGGCTACACCTTC
few,-,TRBV6-6,TRBJ2-7,CASSPSLAHEQYF,TGTGCCAGCAGTCCCTCCCTCGCCCACGAGCAGTACTTC
-,TRBD2,TRBV5-1,TRBJ2-3,CASVGTSGPPPVGDTQYF,TGCGCCAGCGTAGGGACTAGCGGGCCGCCCCCAGTGGGAGATACGCAGTATTTT
-,TRBD2,TRBV6-4,TRBJ2-2,CASSLFPGGTGELFF,TGTGCCAGCAGTCTCTTTCCGGGGGGTACCGGGGAGCTGTTTTTT
-,-,TRBV6-5,TRBJ2-7,CARQPQGPYEQYF,TGTGCCCGGCAACCTCAGGGTCCCTACGAGCAGTACTTC
-,TRBD1,TRBV5-4,TRBJ1-1,CASSLDRGTEAFF,TGTGCCAGCAGCTTGGACAGGGGCACTGAAGCTTTCTTT
-,-,TRBV5-1,TRBJ1-2,CASSLTENSYGYTF,TGCGCCAGCAGCTTGACCGAAAACTCCTATGGCTACACCTTC
-,TRBD2,TRBV11-2,TRBJ2-3,CASSYSGADTQYF,TGTGCCAGCAGCTATAGCGGGGCAGATACGCAGTATTTT
-,TRBD2,TRBV19,TRBJ2-3,CASQPTSGRWSDTQYF,TGTGCCAGTCAACCAACGAGCGGGAGGTGGTCAGATACGCAGTATTTT